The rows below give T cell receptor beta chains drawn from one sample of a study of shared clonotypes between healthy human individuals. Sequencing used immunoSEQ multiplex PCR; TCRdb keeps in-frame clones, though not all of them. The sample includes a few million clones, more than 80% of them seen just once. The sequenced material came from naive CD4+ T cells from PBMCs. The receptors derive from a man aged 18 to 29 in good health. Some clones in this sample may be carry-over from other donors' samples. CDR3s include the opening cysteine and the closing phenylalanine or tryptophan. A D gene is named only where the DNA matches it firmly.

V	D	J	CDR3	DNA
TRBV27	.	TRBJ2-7	CASSVQYTYEQYF	TGTGCCAGCAGTGTACAGTATACCTACGAGCAGTACTTC
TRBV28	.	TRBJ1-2	CASSSQWGRVVGYTF	TGTGCCAGCAGCTCCCAATGGGGGCGGGTAGTTGGCTACACCTTC
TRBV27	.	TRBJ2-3	CASTSRRNTDTQYF	TGTGCCAGCACCTCCCGGCGCAACACAGATACGCAGTATTTT
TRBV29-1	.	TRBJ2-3	CSTLSPGTDTQYF	TGCAGCACCCTGTCTCCGGGCACAGATACGCAGTATTTT
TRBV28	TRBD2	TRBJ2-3	CASSALAGATDTQYF	TGTGCCAGCAGCGCGCTAGCGGGAGCCACAGATACGCAGTATTTT
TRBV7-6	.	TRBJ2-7	CASSLVGSTYEQYF	TGTGCCAGCAGCTTAGTGGGCAGTACCTACGAGCAGTACTTC
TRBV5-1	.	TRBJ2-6	CASSSTVAGANVLTF	TGCGCCAGCAGCTCGACAGTGGCTGGGGCCAACGTCCTGACTTTC
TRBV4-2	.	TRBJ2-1	CASSQGLGNEQFF	TGTGCCAGCAGCCAAGGCCTTGGGAATGAGCAGTTCTTC
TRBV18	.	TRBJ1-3	CASSPENGNTIYF	TGTGCCAGCTCACCCGAGAATGGAAACACCATATATTTT
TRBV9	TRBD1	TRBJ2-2	CASSVTPGTGFSTGELFF	TGTGCCAGCAGCGTAACACCCGGGACAGGGTTTAGCACCGGGGAGCTGTTTTTT